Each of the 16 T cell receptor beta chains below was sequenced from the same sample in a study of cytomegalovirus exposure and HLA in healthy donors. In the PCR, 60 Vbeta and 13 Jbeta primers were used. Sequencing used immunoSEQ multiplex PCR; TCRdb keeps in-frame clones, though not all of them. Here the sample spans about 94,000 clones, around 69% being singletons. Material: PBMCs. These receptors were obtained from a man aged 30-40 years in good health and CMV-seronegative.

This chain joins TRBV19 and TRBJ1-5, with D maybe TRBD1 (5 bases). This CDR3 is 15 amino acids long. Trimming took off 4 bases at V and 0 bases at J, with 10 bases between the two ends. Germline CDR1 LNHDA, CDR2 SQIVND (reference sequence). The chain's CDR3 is CASSSRDFSNQPQHF. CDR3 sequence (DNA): TGTGCCAGTAGTAGCCGGGACTTTAGCAATCAGCCCCAGCATTTT. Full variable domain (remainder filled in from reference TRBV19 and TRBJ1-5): DGGITQSPKYLFRKEGQNVTLSCEQNLNHDAMYWYRQDPGQGLRLIYYSQIVNDFQKGDIAEGYSVSREKKESFPLTVTSAQKNPTAFYLCASSSRDFSNQPQHFGDGTRLSIL.

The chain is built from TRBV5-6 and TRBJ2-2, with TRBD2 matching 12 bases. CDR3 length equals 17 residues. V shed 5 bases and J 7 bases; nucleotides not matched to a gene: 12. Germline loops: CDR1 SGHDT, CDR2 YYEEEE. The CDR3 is CASSHQTSGRWVGELFF. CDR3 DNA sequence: TGTGCCAGCAGTCATCAAACTAGCGGGAGGTGGGTCGGGGAGCTGTTTTTT. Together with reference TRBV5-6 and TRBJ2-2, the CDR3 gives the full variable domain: DAGVTQSPTHLIKTRGQQVTLRCSPKSGHDTVSWYQQALGQGPQFIFQYYEEEERQRGNFPDRFSGHQFPNYSSELNVNALLLGDSALYLCASSHQTSGRWVGELFFGEGSRLTVL.

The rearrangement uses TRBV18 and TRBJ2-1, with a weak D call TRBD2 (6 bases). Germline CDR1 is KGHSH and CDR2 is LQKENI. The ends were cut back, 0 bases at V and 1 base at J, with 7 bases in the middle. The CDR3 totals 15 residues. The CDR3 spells CASSPPEGSYNEQFF. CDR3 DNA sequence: TGTGCCAGCTCACCACCGGAGGGATCCTACAATGAGCAGTTCTTC. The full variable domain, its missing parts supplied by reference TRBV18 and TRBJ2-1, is NAGVMQNPRHLVRRRGQEARLRCSPMKGHSHVYWYRQLPEEGLKFMVYLQKENIIDESGMPKERFSAEFPKEGPSILRIQQVVRGDSAAYFCASSPPEGSYNEQFFGPGTRLTVL.

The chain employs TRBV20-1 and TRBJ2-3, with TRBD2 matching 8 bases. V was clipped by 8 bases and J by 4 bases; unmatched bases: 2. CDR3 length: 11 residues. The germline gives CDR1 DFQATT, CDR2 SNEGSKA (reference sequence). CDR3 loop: CSSGGSDTQYF. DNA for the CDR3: TGCAGTTCGGGGGGGTCAGATACGCAGTATTTT.

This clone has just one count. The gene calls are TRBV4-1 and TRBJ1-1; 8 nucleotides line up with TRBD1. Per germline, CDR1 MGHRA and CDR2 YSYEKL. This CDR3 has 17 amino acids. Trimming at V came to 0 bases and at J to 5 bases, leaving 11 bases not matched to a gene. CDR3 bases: TGCGCCAGCAGCCAAGACCCAGGGGGCGTCGGTAGGACTGAAGCTTTCTTT. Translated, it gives CASSQDPGGVGRTEAFF.

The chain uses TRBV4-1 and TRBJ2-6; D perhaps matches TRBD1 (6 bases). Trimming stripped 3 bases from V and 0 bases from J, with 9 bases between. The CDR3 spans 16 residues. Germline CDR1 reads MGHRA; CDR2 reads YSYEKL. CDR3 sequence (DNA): TGCGCCAGCAGCCACGGACAGTTCTCTGGGGCCAACGTCCTGACTTTC. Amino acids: CASSHGQFSGANVLTF.

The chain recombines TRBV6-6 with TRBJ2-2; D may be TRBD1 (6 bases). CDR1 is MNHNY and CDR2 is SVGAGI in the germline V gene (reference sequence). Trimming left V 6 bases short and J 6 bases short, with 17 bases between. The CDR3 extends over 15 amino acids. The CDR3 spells CASRPDRKGAGELFF. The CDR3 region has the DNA TGTGCCAGCAGACCCGACAGGAAGGGCGCCGGGGAGCTGTTTTTT.

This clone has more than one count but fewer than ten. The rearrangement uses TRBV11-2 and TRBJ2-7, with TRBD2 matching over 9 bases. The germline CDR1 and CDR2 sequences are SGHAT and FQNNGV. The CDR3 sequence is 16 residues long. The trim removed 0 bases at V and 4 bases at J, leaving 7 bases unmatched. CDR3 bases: TGTGCCAGCAGCTTAGATGTCCCTAGCGGGGTTTACGAGCAGTACTTC. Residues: CASSLDVPSGVYEQYF.

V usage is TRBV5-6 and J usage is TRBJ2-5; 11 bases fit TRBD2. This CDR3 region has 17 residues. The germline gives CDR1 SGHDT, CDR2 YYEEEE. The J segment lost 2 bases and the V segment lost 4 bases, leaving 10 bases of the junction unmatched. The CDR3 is CASSGETSGSVQETQYF. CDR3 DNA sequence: TGTGCCAGCAGCGGTGAAACTAGCGGGAGCGTACAAGAGACCCAGTACTTC.

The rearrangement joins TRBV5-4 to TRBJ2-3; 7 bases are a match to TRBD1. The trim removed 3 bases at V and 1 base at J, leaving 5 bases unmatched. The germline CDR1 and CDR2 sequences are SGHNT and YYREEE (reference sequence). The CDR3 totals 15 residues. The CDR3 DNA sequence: TGTGCCAGCAGCTCCCGACAGGGTGGCACAGATACGCAGTATTTT. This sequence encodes CASSSRQGGTDTQYF.

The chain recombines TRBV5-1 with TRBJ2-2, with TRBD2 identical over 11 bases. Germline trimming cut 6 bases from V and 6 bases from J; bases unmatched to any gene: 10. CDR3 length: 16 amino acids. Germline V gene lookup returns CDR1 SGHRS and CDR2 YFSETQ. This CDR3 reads CASTTILAGVSGELFF. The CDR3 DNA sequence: TGCGCCAGCACCACCATACTAGCGGGAGTCTCCGGGGAGCTGTTTTTT.

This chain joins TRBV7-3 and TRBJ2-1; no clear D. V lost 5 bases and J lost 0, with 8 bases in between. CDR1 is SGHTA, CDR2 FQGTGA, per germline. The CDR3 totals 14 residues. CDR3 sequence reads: CASSPFSSYNEQFF. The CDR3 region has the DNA TGTGCCAGCAGCCCCTTCAGCTCCTACAATGAGCAGTTCTTC.

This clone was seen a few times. CDR3 loop: CASSLLAGGPNEQYF. The CDR3 DNA reads TGTGCCAGCAGCCTCCTAGCGGGAGGGCCTAACGAGCAGTACTTC. V is TRBV7-2 and J is TRBJ2-7; 12 bases are shared with TRBD2. V shed 5 bases, J shed 5 bases, and the junction held 7 bases outside the gene matches. CDR1 SGHTA and CDR2 FQGNSA come from the germline V gene. This CDR3 region has 15 residues.

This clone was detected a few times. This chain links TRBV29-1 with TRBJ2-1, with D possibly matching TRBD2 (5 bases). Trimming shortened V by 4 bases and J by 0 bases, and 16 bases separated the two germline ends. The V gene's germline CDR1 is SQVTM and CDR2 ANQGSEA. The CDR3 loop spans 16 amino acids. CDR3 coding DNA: TGCAGCGTTGTGGGCCCCGGCGGGTCCTCCTACAATGAGCAGTTCTTC. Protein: CSVVGPGGSSYNEQFF.

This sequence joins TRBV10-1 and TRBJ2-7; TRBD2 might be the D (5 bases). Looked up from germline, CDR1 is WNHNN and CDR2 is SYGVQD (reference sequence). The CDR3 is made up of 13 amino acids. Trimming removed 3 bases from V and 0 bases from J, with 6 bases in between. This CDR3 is CASSDRDSYEQYF. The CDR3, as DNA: TGCGCCAGCAGTGATCGGGACTCCTACGAGCAGTACTTC.

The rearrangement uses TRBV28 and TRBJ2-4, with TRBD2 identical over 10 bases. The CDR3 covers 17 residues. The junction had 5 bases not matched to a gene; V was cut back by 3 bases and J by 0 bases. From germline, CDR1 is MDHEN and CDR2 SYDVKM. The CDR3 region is CASSFPLAGRAKNIQYF. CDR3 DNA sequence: TGTGCCAGCAGTTTTCCACTAGCGGGACGAGCCAAAAACATTCAGTACTTC.